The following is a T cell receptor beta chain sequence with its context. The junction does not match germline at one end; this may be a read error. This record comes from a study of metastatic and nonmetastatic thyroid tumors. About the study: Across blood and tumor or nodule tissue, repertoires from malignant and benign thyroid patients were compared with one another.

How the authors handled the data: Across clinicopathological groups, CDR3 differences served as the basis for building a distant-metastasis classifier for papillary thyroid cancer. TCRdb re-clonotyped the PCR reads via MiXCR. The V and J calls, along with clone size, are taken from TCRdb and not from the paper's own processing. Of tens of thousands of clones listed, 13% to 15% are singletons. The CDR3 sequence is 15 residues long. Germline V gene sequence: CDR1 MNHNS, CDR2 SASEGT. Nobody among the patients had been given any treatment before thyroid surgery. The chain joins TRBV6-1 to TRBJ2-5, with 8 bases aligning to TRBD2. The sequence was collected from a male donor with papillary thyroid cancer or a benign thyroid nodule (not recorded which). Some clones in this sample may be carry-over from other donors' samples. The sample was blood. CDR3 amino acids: CASIPRAGGQETRYF. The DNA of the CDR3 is TGTGCCAGCATACCAAGGGCGGGGGGCCAAGAGACCCGGTACTTC.